This T cell receptor (beta chain) was obtained from a study of cytomegalovirus exposure and HLA in healthy donors. CDR1 and CDR2 (germline): SGDLS, YYNGEE. The CDR3 is 14 amino acids. Trimming cost V 5 bases and J 6 bases; bases outside gene matches: 8. PCR primers comprised 60 Vbeta and 13 Jbeta primers. TCRdb keeps only in-frame clones here, not all; method: immunoSEQ multiplex PCR. The sample includes under 200,000 clones, around 85% of them seen just once. This clonotype was obtained from a human donor in good health. The chain is built from TRBV9 and TRBJ2-3, with 8 nucleotides matching TRBD2. The sequenced sample was PBMCs. The CDR3 bases are TGTGCCAGCAGTCTGAGGCGGGGGGCGGATACGCAGTATTTT. The encoded protein is CASSLRRGADTQYF.